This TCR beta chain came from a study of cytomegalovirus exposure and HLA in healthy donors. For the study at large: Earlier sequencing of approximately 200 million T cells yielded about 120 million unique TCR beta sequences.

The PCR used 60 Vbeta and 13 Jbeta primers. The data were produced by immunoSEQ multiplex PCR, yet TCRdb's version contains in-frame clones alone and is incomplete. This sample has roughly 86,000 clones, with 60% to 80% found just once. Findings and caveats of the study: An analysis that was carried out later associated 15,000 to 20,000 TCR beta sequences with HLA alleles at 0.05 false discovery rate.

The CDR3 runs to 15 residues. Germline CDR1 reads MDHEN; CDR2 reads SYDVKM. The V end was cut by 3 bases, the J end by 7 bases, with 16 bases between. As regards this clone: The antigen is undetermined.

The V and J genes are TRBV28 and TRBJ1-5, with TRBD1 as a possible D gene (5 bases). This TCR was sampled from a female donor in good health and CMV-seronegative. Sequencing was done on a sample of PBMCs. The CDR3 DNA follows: TGTGCCAGCAGTTTGGTGGCAGGGTTTTTGCAGCCCCAGCATTTT. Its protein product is CASSLVAGFLQPQHF.